These 11 T cell receptor beta chains share one sample of origin, sequenced in a study of T cell changes during pregnancy in multiple sclerosis. Assay used: immunoSEQ multiplex PCR; TCRdb lists only in-frame clones, some missing. The repertoire holds about 99,000 clones, roughly nine tenths seen once, with roughly 0.88% in the top ten. The sample in question was peripheral blood, obtained after pregnancy. The source is a female donor with multiple sclerosis, enrolled in a pregnancy study.

The chain uses TRBV6-5 and TRBJ1-1, with 12 bases lining up with TRBD1. From germline, CDR1 is MNHEY and CDR2 SVGAGI. This CDR3 is built from 15 residues. The J segment lost 3 bases and the V segment lost 6 bases, leaving 5 bases of the junction unmatched. Here the CDR3 DNA reads TGTGCCAGCAGCCGGGACAGGGGGCTGTACACTGAAGCTTTCTTT. This gives the protein CASSRDRGLYTEAFF.

The chain is built from TRBV5-1 and TRBJ1-2, with D possibly matching TRBD1 (6 bases). CDR1 and CDR2 (germline): SGHRS, YFSETQ. CDR3 size: 13 residues. Deletions cut 4 bases from V and 5 bases from J, with 12 bases between. The CDR3 region is CASSAAGVYGYTF. In nucleotides, the CDR3 is TGCGCCAGCAGCGCAGCAGGGGTTTATGGCTACACCTTC.

The chain has TRBV28 and TRBJ2-7; D ambiguous. The CDR3 is 14 residues long. Germline V gene lookup returns CDR1 MDHEN and CDR2 SYDVKM. Trimming removed 6 bases from V and 4 bases from J, with 16 bases in between. This CDR3 is CASSYLQRPYEQYF. In DNA form, the CDR3 reads TGTGCCAGCAGCTATCTCCAGCGCCCGTACGAGCAGTACTTC.

The rearrangement uses TRBV7-3 and TRBJ2-1; a weak D match, TRBD2 (5 bases). Germline V gene lookup returns CDR1 SGHTA and CDR2 FQGTGA. This CDR3 contains 14 residues. Trimming stripped 3 bases from V and 4 bases from J, with 10 bases between. CDR3 region: CASSLAGPYNEQFF. CDR3 nucleotides: TGTGCCAGCAGCTTGGCGGGCCCATACAATGAGCAGTTCTTC.

V and J are TRBV27 and TRBJ2-1, with D possibly matching TRBD1 (5 bases). Trimming left V 5 bases short and J 8 bases short, with 16 bases between. The germline V gene encodes CDR1 MNHEY and CDR2 SMNVEV (reference sequence). CDR3 size: 14 residues. This chain's CDR3 is CASSPVVGVYEQFF. The CDR3 DNA is TGTGCCAGCAGTCCCGTGGTAGGGGTTTATGAGCAGTTCTTC.

The genes are TRBV10-3 and TRBJ2-7; 10 bases agree with TRBD2. J lost 2 bases, V lost 5 bases, and 3 bases had no gene match. Germline values: CDR1 ENHRY, CDR2 SYGVKD. The CDR3 is 14 amino acids. CDR3 amino acids: CAISRTSGTYEQYF. DNA for the CDR3: TGTGCCATCAGTAGGACTAGCGGTACCTACGAGCAGTACTTC.

This sequence joins TRBV4-2 and TRBJ2-1; possibly TRBD1 for D (5 bases). From germline, CDR1 is LGHNA and CDR2 YNFKEQ. Trimming removed 3 bases at V and 5 bases at J, with 11 bases between. The CDR3 totals 14 residues. DNA of the CDR3: TGTGCCAGCAGCCAGGAAAGCAGGGACAATGAGCAGTTCTTC. It codes for CASSQESRDNEQFF.

This sequence joins TRBV28 and TRBJ2-1, with 11 bases aligning to TRBD1. CDR3 length: 15 residues. Germline V CDR1 and CDR2: MDHEN, SYDVKM. The J segment lost 8 bases and the V segment lost 4 bases, leaving 7 bases of the junction unmatched. DNA of the CDR3: TGTGCCAGCAGTTCAGGGACAGGGGGGCGGGATGAGCAGTTCTTC. Translation: CASSSGTGGRDEQFF.

The rearrangement links TRBV25-1 to TRBJ1-5; 7 bases map to TRBD1. V lost 5 bases to trimming and J lost 3 bases; unmatched junction nucleotides: 4. Germline values: CDR1 MGHDK, CDR2 SYGVNS. The CDR3 spans 14 residues. The CDR3, as DNA: TGTGCCAGCAGTCCACAGGGGAACAATCAGCCCCAGCATTTT. As protein: CASSPQGNNQPQHF.

The gene calls are TRBV7-2 and TRBJ2-1; D is ambiguous. The ends were cut back, 6 bases at V and 6 bases at J, with 15 bases in the middle. The CDR3 sequence is 14 residues long. CDR1 is SGHTA and CDR2 is FQGNSA in the germline V gene. CDR3 DNA: TGTGCCAGCAGGGGTGGTAGTGGGCTCAATGAGCAGTTCTTC. This gives the protein CASRGGSGLNEQFF.

The V gene is TRBV6-5, the J gene TRBJ2-7; no clear D gene. This CDR3 comprises 14 residues. The V gene's germline CDR1 is MNHEY and CDR2 SVGAGI. Trimming left V 7 bases short and J 5 bases short, with 18 bases between. CDR3 protein: CASKRQVGIDEQYF. CDR3 DNA sequence: TGTGCCAGCAAACGACAAGTTGGAATCGACGAGCAGTACTTC.